These 21 T cell receptor beta chains were sequenced from one sample in a study of cytomegalovirus exposure and HLA in healthy donors. The primer mix had 60 Vbeta and 13 Jbeta primers. Clones were sequenced by immunoSEQ multiplex PCR, and TCRdb holds only the in-frame ones, with some missing. Of 60,000 to 75,000 clones in the sample, 79% were seen once. The sequencing input was PBMCs. Receptors were obtained from a woman in her twenties or thirties in good health and CMV-seronegative.

V usage is TRBV19 and J usage is TRBJ2-7; 7 positions match TRBD1. CDR1 LNHDA and CDR2 SQIVND come from the germline V gene (reference sequence). The CDR3 is 12 residues long. V lost 5 bases and J lost 4; bases outside the gene matches: 2. The CDR3 loop is CASSPGGYEQYF. CDR3 in DNA: TGTGCCAGTAGTCCAGGGGGATACGAGCAGTACTTC.

The chain recombines TRBV4-3 with TRBJ1-1; tentatively, D is TRBD1 (5 bases). The V gene's germline CDR1 is LGHNA and CDR2 YSLEER. The V end lost 1 base, the J end lost 4 bases, and 10 bases lay between the germline ends. CDR3 length equals 14 residues. DNA of the CDR3: TGCGCCAGCAGCCAAGCTGGGGGGAGCACTGAAGCTTTCTTT. Its protein is CASSQAGGSTEAFF.

V is TRBV9 and J is TRBJ2-2; TRBD2 matches 11 bases. Trimming cost V 0 bases and J 4 bases; bases outside gene matches: 5. This CDR3 is built from 17 residues. Germline V gene lookup returns CDR1 SGDLS and CDR2 YYNGEE. The CDR3 DNA is TGTGCCAGCAGCGTAGGGCTAGCGGGAGGTTTCACCGGGGAGCTGTTTTTT. Protein sequence: CASSVGLAGGFTGELFF.

The rearrangement links TRBV18 to TRBJ2-5, with TRBD2 identical over 9 bases. The CDR3 extends over 15 amino acids. After removal of 5 bases from V and 1 base from J, the junction contained 5 bases not matched to a gene. Germline V lookup: CDR1 KGHSH, CDR2 LQKENI. The CDR3 sequence is CASSEQTSGQETQYF. CDR3 coding DNA: TGTGCCAGCTCAGAGCAGACTAGCGGCCAAGAGACCCAGTACTTC.

The V call is TRBV2, the J call TRBJ1-5, with a possible D match to TRBD1 (5 bases). There are 13 residues in the CDR3. Deletions cut 7 bases from V and 4 bases from J, with 11 bases between. The germline gives CDR1 SNHLY, CDR2 FYNNEI. The DNA for the CDR3 is TGTGCCAGCACCTGGGCAGGGAATCAGCCCCAGCATTTT. It translates to CASTWAGNQPQHF.

This sequence joins TRBV19 and TRBJ2-7; D possibly corresponds to TRBD2 (5 bases). V was clipped by 6 bases and J by 2 bases, with 11 bases between them. The CDR3 consists of 13 residues. Germline loops: CDR1 LNHDA, CDR2 SQIVND (reference sequence). The CDR3 protein is CASRGSTAYEQYF. The CDR3 DNA sequence: TGTGCCAGTAGAGGGAGCACAGCCTACGAGCAGTACTTC. The whole variable domain, remainder taken from reference TRBV19 and TRBJ2-7, is DGGITQSPKYLFRKEGQNVTLSCEQNLNHDAMYWYRQDPGQGLRLIYYSQIVNDFQKGDIAEGYSVSREKKESFPLTVTSAQKNPTAFYLCASRGSTAYEQYFGPGTRLTVT.

Details on this clone: The junction and the germline gene differ at one end; a read error may be behind it. Here the CDR3 DNA reads TGTGCCAGAAGCTCCGGGACAGGGTTGTTC. Its translation is CARSSGTGLF. The V and J genes are TRBV5-3 and TRBJ2-7; TRBD1 agrees at 9 bases. TRBV5-3 is recorded as an ORF, its role being uncertain. This CDR3 comprises 10 residues.

The genes are TRBV10-3 and TRBJ1-5, with D possibly matching TRBD1 (5 bases). Trimming removed 8 bases from V and 9 bases from J, with 14 bases in between. The CDR3 sequence is 12 residues long. The germline V gene has CDR1 ENHRY and CDR2 SYGVKD. The CDR3 DNA reads as TGTGCCATCGCACCTCTCGGGGGGCCCCAGCATTTT. Amino acid sequence: CAIAPLGGPQHF.

The rearrangement links TRBV19 to TRBJ1-4, with D perhaps TRBD1 (5 bases). This CDR3 is built from 14 residues. V lost 3 bases, J lost 9 bases, and 14 bases lay in between. Germline-derived CDR1 and CDR2 are LNHDA and SQIVND (reference sequence). CDR3 residues: CASSIKGAGQKLFF. CDR3 coding DNA: TGTGCCAGTAGTATTAAAGGGGCAGGGCAAAAACTGTTTTTT.

This clone was seen just once. This sequence joins TRBV19 and TRBJ1-2; a weak D match, TRBD1 (6 bases). The CDR3 is 14 residues long. V was trimmed by 5 bases and J by 4 bases, leaving 14 bases between them. The germline V gene has CDR1 LNHDA and CDR2 SQIVND (reference sequence). CDR3 region: CASSLGGGTYGYTF. The CDR3 DNA follows: TGTGCCAGTAGTCTCGGGGGGGGCACCTATGGCTACACCTTC.

The V and J genes are TRBV18 and TRBJ1-1; D gene uncertain. The germline CDR1 and CDR2 sequences are KGHSH and LQKENI. V was clipped by 3 bases and J by 3 bases, with 8 bases between them. The CDR3 has 13 amino acids. The CDR3 loop reads CASSPAEDTEAFF. The CDR3 DNA sequence: TGTGCCAGCTCACCCGCGGAGGACACTGAAGCTTTCTTT.

This rearrangement joins TRBV9 to TRBJ2-2; 10 positions match TRBD2. The CDR3 covers 15 residues. CDR1 is SGDLS and CDR2 is YYNGEE in the germline V gene. The V and J ends lost 4 bases and 7 bases, in that order; junction bases with no gene match: 7. In DNA form, the CDR3 reads TGTGCCAGCAGCTCAGCGGGGGGGCTTGGCGGGGAGCTGTTTTTT. Its protein is CASSSAGGLGGELFF.

This chain uses TRBV5-6 with TRBJ1-4; 9 bases fit TRBD1. This CDR3 contains 14 residues. V lost 3 bases to trimming and J lost 8 bases; unmatched junction nucleotides: 5. CDR1 is SGHDT and CDR2 is YYEEEE in the germline V gene. The CDR3 protein is CASSWTGEEEKLFF. In nucleotides, the CDR3 is TGTGCCAGCAGCTGGACAGGGGAAGAAGAAAAACTGTTTTTT.

The chain uses TRBV14 and TRBJ2-6; D is unclear. V was shortened by 1 base and J by 0 bases, with 7 bases between the two germline ends. The length of the CDR3 is 16 residues. Germline V gene sequence: CDR1 SGHDN, CDR2 FVKESK. The CDR3 protein is CASSQGLSSGANVLTF. In nucleotides, the CDR3 is TGTGCCAGCAGCCAAGGTTTATCCTCTGGGGCCAACGTCCTGACTTTC.

The gene calls are TRBV15 and TRBJ1-5; unclear D gene. This CDR3 has 14 residues. Germline V gives CDR1 LNHNV, CDR2 YYDKDF (reference sequence). Trimming stripped 0 bases from V and 4 bases from J, with 7 bases between. CDR3 region: CATSRDLENQPQHF. CDR3 DNA sequence: TGTGCCACCAGCAGAGATCTGGAGAATCAGCCCCAGCATTTT.

The chain joins TRBV19 to TRBJ2-2; the match to TRBD2 covers 7 bases. This CDR3 region has 15 residues. Germline loops: CDR1 LNHDA, CDR2 SQIVND (reference sequence). With 3 bases clipped from V and 6 bases from J, the junction kept 7 bases outside the gene matches. The CDR3 region has the DNA TGTGCCAGTAGTATCTCGGGGGGTATGGCCGGGGAGCTGTTTTTT. Translated, it gives CASSISGGMAGELFF. The full variable domain, its missing parts supplied by reference TRBV19 and TRBJ2-2, is DGGITQSPKYLFRKEGQNVTLSCEQNLNHDAMYWYRQDPGQGLRLIYYSQIVNDFQKGDIAEGYSVSREKKESFPLTVTSAQKNPTAFYLCASSISGGMAGELFFGEGSRLTVL.

The chain recombines TRBV2 with TRBJ1-2; TRBD1 agrees at 7 bases. Germline loops: CDR1 SNHLY, CDR2 FYNNEI. This CDR3 has 14 amino acids. V was clipped by 7 bases and J by 0 bases; unmatched bases: 5. Here the CDR3 reads CASILTGTNYGYTF. CDR3 in DNA: TGTGCCAGCATACTGACAGGGACTAACTATGGCTACACCTTC.

The V and J genes are TRBV9 and TRBJ1-2; a weak D match, TRBD1 (6 bases). With 2 bases removed from V and 2 bases from J, the gap between germline ends came to 10 bases. Germline loops: CDR1 SGDLS, CDR2 YYNGEE. There are 14 residues in the CDR3. As DNA, the CDR3 is TGTGCCAGCAGCGTGGGACAACAAAACTATGGCTACACCTTC. This sequence encodes CASSVGQQNYGYTF. The full variable domain, its missing parts supplied by reference TRBV9 and TRBJ1-2, is DSGVTQTPKHLITATGQRVTLRCSPRSGDLSVYWYQQSLDQGLQFLIQYYNGEERAKGNILERFSAQQFPDLHSELNLSSLELGDSALYFCASSVGQQNYGYTFGSGTRLTVV.

V is TRBV11-3 and J is TRBJ2-2; D is unresolved. V was shortened by 5 bases and J by 4 bases, with 11 bases between the two germline ends. From germline, CDR1 is SGHNT and CDR2 YENEEA. CDR3 length equals 14 residues. DNA for the CDR3: TGTGCCAGCAGCGAATTACGGAGCACCGGGGAGCTGTTTTTT. It is translated as CASSELRSTGELFF.

A few counts support this clone. The genes are TRBV11-3 and TRBJ1-1; no clear D gene. V was trimmed by 2 bases and J by 0 bases, leaving 7 bases between them. This CDR3 has 14 amino acids. Germline V gene sequence: CDR1 SGHNT, CDR2 YENEEA. The DNA for the CDR3 is TGTGCCAGCAGCTTACAGGCGATGAACACTGAAGCTTTCTTT. Its protein product is CASSLQAMNTEAFF.

The CDR3 nucleotides are TGTGCCAGCACCGGACAGAATCAAGAGACCCAGTACTTC. It specifies CASTGQNQETQYF. V is TRBV9 and J is TRBJ2-5, with D perhaps matching TRBD1 (6 bases). This CDR3 region has 13 residues. The V end was cut by 6 bases, the J end by 2 bases, with 11 bases between. Germline V gene data show CDR1 as SGDLS and CDR2 as YYNGEE.